These 30 T cell receptor beta chains share one sample of origin, sequenced in a study of low-dose radiotherapy and immunotherapy resistance in tumors. With TRAV- and TRBV-specific primers, first-strand cDNA was made, covering the alpha and beta chains. For amplifying TCRs, the PCR ran for approximately 18 cycles with Phusion, which was used together with a constant-region primer and the adapter on the V primers. TCRdb fed the reads into MiXCR, producing one record per CDR3 protein. Among about 9,800 distinct CDR3 sequences listed, less than 50% were seen once. The receptors come from a human donor with advanced metastatic prostate, ovarian, gallbladder or colorectal cancer (not recorded which). This table probably holds off-target reads from a library built for another chain.

The rearrangement links TRBV28 to TRBJ1-1; 7 nucleotides line up with TRBD1. The germline CDR1 and CDR2 sequences are MDHEN and SYDVKM. The CDR3 runs 13 residues. V shed 4 bases, J shed 8 bases, and the junction held 7 bases outside the gene matches. The CDR3 sequence: CASSYRDRTEAFF. In DNA form, the CDR3 reads TGTGCCAGCAGTTACCGGGACAGAACCGAAGCTTTCTTT.

The V call is TRBV19, the J call TRBJ1-2; D gene ambiguous. Germline V gene lookup returns CDR1 LNHDA and CDR2 SQIVND (reference sequence). This CDR3 spans 12 amino acids. V gave up 3 bases and J gave up 8 bases, with 10 bases separating them. The CDR3 here is CASSMSTGGYTF. The CDR3 DNA follows: TGTGCCAGTAGTATGTCGACCGGGGGCTACACCTTC.

This clonotype was seen only a few times. The chain employs TRBV25-1 and TRBJ2-7, with a possible D match to TRBD2 (6 bases). The CDR3 contains 14 residues. Germline-derived CDR1 and CDR2 are MGHDK and SYGVNS. V lost 3 bases to trimming and J lost 3 bases, with 12 bases between them. The CDR3 bases are TGTGCCAGCAGTGAGGGTGGGGGGTTCTACGAGCAGTACTTC. Amino acid sequence: CASSEGGGFYEQYF.

This clonotype was counted a few times. This sequence joins TRBV5-6 and TRBJ1-2, with a weak D call TRBD1 (6 bases). V was pared by 3 bases and J by 8 bases, with 11 bases between. This CDR3 region has 12 residues. In germline, CDR1 is SGHDT, CDR2 YYEEEE. The CDR3 spells CASSSQGSGYTF. In nucleotides, the CDR3 is TGTGCCAGCAGCTCCCAGGGGAGCGGCTACACCTTC.

The CDR3 bases are TGTGCCAGCAGTTCGAGACTAGCGGTCACAGATACGCAGTATTTT. This sequence encodes CASSSRLAVTDTQYF. The chain has TRBV6-1 and TRBJ2-3; 9 positions agree with TRBD2. Germline V gives CDR1 MNHNS, CDR2 SASEGT. CDR3 length equals 15 residues. Germline trimming cut 5 bases from V and 2 bases from J; bases unmatched to any gene: 5.

V usage is TRBV18 and J usage is TRBJ1-3; D remains unclear. Germline CDR1 is KGHSH and CDR2 is LQKENI. The ends were cut back, 3 bases at V and 0 bases at J, with 3 bases in the middle. The CDR3 is made up of 13 amino acids. For the CDR3, the DNA is TGTGCCAGCTCACCGGCCTCTGGAAACACCATATATTTT. Amino acids: CASSPASGNTIYF.

This clonotype is medium-sized by share. J is TRBJ1-1 and V is TRBV19; possible D gene TRBD1, 5 bases. Per germline, CDR1 LNHDA and CDR2 SQIVND (reference sequence). V was clipped by 6 bases and J by 1 base, with 15 bases between them. CDR3 length: 15 amino acids. Written as DNA, the CDR3 is TGTGCCAGTAGCAGGGTCCGGGTCGGGAACACTGAAGCTTTCTTT. Its protein product is CASSRVRVGNTEAFF. Using reference TRBV19 and TRBJ1-1 for the parts outside the CDR3, the full variable domain is DGGITQSPKYLFRKEGQNVTLSCEQNLNHDAMYWYRQDPGQGLRLIYYSQIVNDFQKGDIAEGYSVSREKKESFPLTVTSAQKNPTAFYLCASSRVRVGNTEAFFGQGTRLTVV.

This clonotype was detected a few times. The V call is TRBV2, the J call TRBJ2-3; 9 bases are a match to TRBD2. This CDR3 contains 14 residues. Trimming at V came to 8 bases and at J to 1 base, leaving 4 bases not matched to a gene. Germline values: CDR1 SNHLY, CDR2 FYNNEI. The CDR3 loop reads CASGASGGTDTQYF. The DNA for the CDR3 is TGTGCCAGCGGGGCTAGCGGGGGCACAGATACGCAGTATTTT.

CDR3 coding DNA: TGTGCCAGCAGCCGGGGGTACAGCGCGGAAAAACTGTTTTTT. Its translation is CASSRGYSAEKLFF. The chain combines TRBV6-1 with TRBJ1-4; D is possibly TRBD1 (5 bases). From germline, CDR1 is MNHNS and CDR2 SASEGT. This CDR3 has 14 amino acids. Trimming shortened V by 6 bases and J by 8 bases, and 16 bases separated the two germline ends.

The genes are TRBV28 and TRBJ2-7, with D perhaps matching TRBD1 (6 bases). The CDR3 covers 15 residues. Germline V CDR1 and CDR2: MDHEN, SYDVKM. V shed 6 bases and J shed 4 bases, with 19 bases lying between them. Here the CDR3 reads CASSPSGQGAYEQYF. Here the CDR3 DNA reads TGTGCCAGCAGCCCCTCGGGACAAGGGGCTTACGAGCAGTACTTC.

The chain carries TRBV15 and TRBJ2-1; D is unclear. The length of the CDR3 is 15 residues. V gave up 8 bases and J gave up 8 bases, with 22 bases separating them. Germline CDR1 is LNHNV and CDR2 is YYDKDF (reference sequence). The CDR3 region is CATGLKGRRVHEQFF. The CDR3 DNA is TGTGCCACCGGGCTGAAAGGAAGAAGGGTCCATGAGCAGTTCTTC.

J is TRBJ2-7 and V is TRBV3-1; D is unresolved. The germline V gene encodes CDR1 LGHDT and CDR2 YNNKEL (reference sequence). There are 13 residues in the CDR3. Trimming took off 2 bases at V and 2 bases at J, with 7 bases between the two ends. Here the CDR3 DNA reads TGTGCCAGCAGCCAAATGGGCCCCTACGAGCAGTACTTC. Translating gives CASSQMGPYEQYF.

In its sample, this clonotype was seen a few times. This chain links TRBV29-1 with TRBJ2-7, with 13 positions matching TRBD2. With 6 bases clipped from V and 3 bases from J, the junction kept 11 bases outside the gene matches. CDR1 SQVTM and CDR2 ANQGSEA come from the germline V gene. The CDR3 contains 16 residues. The CDR3 bases are TGCAGCGTCTCTCCCTCGGGACTAGCGGGGAACTACGAGCAGTACTTC. It is translated as CSVSPSGLAGNYEQYF.

This clonotype appeared once. V and J are TRBV6-6 and TRBJ2-3; 8 nucleotides match TRBD2. V lost 5 bases, J lost 6 bases, and 7 bases stayed unmatched. There are 14 residues in the CDR3. Germline V gene lookup returns CDR1 MNHNY and CDR2 SVGAGI (reference sequence). The CDR3 coding sequence is TGTGCCAGCAGTGTTAGCGGGGAATTGGATACGCAGTATTTT. It encodes CASSVSGELDTQYF.

This chain uses TRBV19 with TRBJ2-3, with D perhaps matching TRBD1 (5 bases). The CDR3 length is 13 residues. CDR1 is LNHDA and CDR2 is SQIVND in the germline V gene (reference sequence). Trimming pared 5 bases from V and 5 bases from J, leaving 11 bases between. The CDR3 sequence: CASSRQTIDTQYF. Here the CDR3 DNA reads TGTGCCAGTAGTCGACAGACAATAGATACGCAGTATTTT.

This clonotype was detected only a few times. The chain is built from TRBV20-1 and TRBJ2-5; 8 nucleotides align to TRBD2. Per the germline V gene, CDR1 is DFQATT and CDR2 is SNEGSKA (reference sequence). The CDR3 sequence is 14 residues long. The trim removed 5 bases at V and 2 bases at J, leaving 7 bases unmatched. The CDR3 protein is CSAYPLAGQETQYF. CDR3 DNA: TGCAGTGCTTACCCGTTAGCGGGGCAAGAGACCCAGTACTTC.

A few counts support this clonotype. The CDR3 here is CATSRVGGEETQYF. The CDR3 DNA sequence: TGTGCCACCAGCAGAGTGGGGGGAGAAGAGACCCAGTACTTC. This chain joins TRBV15 and TRBJ2-5; D may be TRBD2 (6 bases). The CDR3 is made up of 14 amino acids. Germline CDR1 reads LNHNV; CDR2 reads YYDKDF (reference sequence). V was trimmed by 1 base and J by 3 bases, leaving 9 bases between them.

V is TRBV6-1 and J is TRBJ2-7; tentatively, D is TRBD2 (5 bases). Germline loops: CDR1 MNHNS, CDR2 SASEGT. The CDR3 has 14 residues. Trimming removed 5 bases at V and 2 bases at J, with 13 bases between. The CDR3 is CASSIPGTTYEQYF. For the CDR3, the DNA is TGTGCCAGCAGTATCCCGGGAACAACCTACGAGCAGTACTTC.

As regards this clonotype: Relative to the germline gene, one junction end is altered; a read error may explain this. This sequence joins TRBV5-3 and TRBJ2-3; weak D call: TRBD2 (6 bases). TRBV5-3 is noted as an ORF with a role that remains uncertain. CDR3 length equals 15 residues. The CDR3 loop reads CASSLEGMGTDTQYF. CDR3 nucleotides: TGTGCCAGCAGCTTGGAGGGGATGGGCACAGATACGCAGTATTTT.

A few counts support this clonotype. V usage is TRBV19 and J usage is TRBJ1-5; no definite D call. Trimming left V 3 bases short and J 7 bases short, with 13 bases between. The CDR3 is made up of 14 amino acids. The V gene's germline CDR1 is LNHDA and CDR2 SQIVND (reference sequence). The CDR3 DNA follows: TGTGCCAGTAGTATCTCCGACTCCGGGCAGCCCCAGCATTTT. This translates into CASSISDSGQPQHF.

This sequence joins TRBV5-1 and TRBJ2-3; 10 bases map to TRBD2. This CDR3 spans 16 amino acids. Germline CDR1 SGHRS, CDR2 YFSETQ. The V gene end was trimmed by 7 bases and the J gene end by 5 bases; junction bases not matched to a gene: 13. The CDR3 nucleotides read TGCGCCAGCCGATTCGGGGGCCTAGCGGGAGAAGATACGCAGTATTTT. Translated: CASRFGGLAGEDTQYF.

There are a few counts of this clonotype. The genes are TRBV20-1 and TRBJ2-5, with 7 positions matching TRBD1. The V gene's germline CDR1 is DFQATT and CDR2 SNEGSKA (reference sequence). V was clipped by 6 bases and J by 3 bases; unmatched bases: 10. The CDR3 is 14 residues long. CDR3 residues: CSARTGTAEETQYF. DNA for the CDR3: TGCAGTGCGAGAACCGGGACAGCAGAAGAGACCCAGTACTTC.

This sequence joins TRBV10-3 and TRBJ1-5; no clear D. Germline lookup yields CDR1 ENHRY and CDR2 SYGVKD. The CDR3 covers 13 residues. Trimming took 11 bases from V and 2 from J, leaving 13 bases between them. CDR3 protein: CASQDGGNQPQHF. For the CDR3, the DNA is TGTGCCTCCCAGGACGGGGGCAATCAGCCCCAGCATTTT.

This clonotype came up a few times. This sequence joins TRBV10-2 and TRBJ2-5; 10 nucleotides match TRBD1. CDR3 length: 13 amino acids. The germline V gene encodes CDR1 WSHSY and CDR2 SAAADI. V was pared by 6 bases and J by 4 bases, with 2 bases of the junction left unmatched. The CDR3 bases are TGCGCCAGCAGACGGACAGGGGGAGAGACCCAGTACTTC. Translating it yields CASRRTGGETQYF.

The chain employs TRBV4-3 and TRBJ2-5, with 10 nucleotides matching TRBD2. This CDR3 is 16 amino acids long. With V trimmed by 4 bases and J by 4 bases, 9 bases remained unmatched. Germline CDR1 and CDR2: LGHNA and YSLEER. The CDR3 loop is CASSPQQRGGPETQYF. CDR3 DNA sequence: TGCGCCAGCAGCCCCCAGCAGCGGGGGGGCCCAGAGACCCAGTACTTC.

The chain couples TRBV5-4 to TRBJ2-7; 7 bases map to TRBD1. The CDR3 runs 15 residues. Per the germline V gene, CDR1 is SGHNT and CDR2 is YYREEE (reference sequence). Losses at the gene ends were 4 bases for V and 2 bases for J; bases not matched to a gene: 9. As DNA, the CDR3 is TGTGCCAGCAGCCGTGGGGACAGCAGCACCTACGAGCAGTACTTC. Translated: CASSRGDSSTYEQYF.

By share, this clonotype ranks as medium-sized. This rearrangement joins TRBV5-1 to TRBJ2-2; 7 nucleotides agree with TRBD2. CDR3 length: 15 amino acids. In germline, CDR1 is SGHRS, CDR2 YFSETQ. The V and J ends lost 4 bases and 5 bases, in that order; junction bases with no gene match: 8. The CDR3 is CASSRTSDPTGELFF. CDR3 DNA sequence: TGCGCCAGCAGCCGTACTAGCGACCCAACCGGGGAGCTGTTTTTT.

This clonotype was seen a few times. V is TRBV10-3 and J is TRBJ2-7, with D maybe TRBD2 (6 bases). Germline V CDR1 and CDR2: ENHRY, SYGVKD. This CDR3 has 14 residues. The V end lost 4 bases, the J end lost 7 bases, and 17 bases lay between the germline ends. CDR3 nucleotide sequence: TGTGCCATCAGTGGTGACGGGGGAACGAGGGAGCAGTACTTC. Translating gives CAISGDGGTREQYF.

This chain connects TRBV5-4 to TRBJ2-7; 8 nucleotides agree with TRBD1. The germline V gene has CDR1 SGHNT and CDR2 YYREEE (reference sequence). The CDR3 consists of 14 residues. Trimming took 5 bases from V and 2 from J; bases not matched to a gene: 6. The CDR3 region is CASRADRGPYEQYF. In DNA, the CDR3 is TGTGCCAGCAGGGCCGACAGGGGACCCTACGAGCAGTACTTC.

V usage is TRBV7-3 and J usage is TRBJ2-6, with D tentatively TRBD1 (5 bases). The V and J ends lost 5 bases and 0 bases respectively, with 17 bases between them. Germline assignment: CDR1 SGHTA and CDR2 FQGTGA. This CDR3 comprises 18 residues. CDR3 region: CASSTLQVPLSGANVLTF. In DNA form, the CDR3 reads TGTGCCAGCAGCACGCTACAGGTCCCCCTCTCTGGGGCCAACGTCCTGACTTTC.